Listed here are 10 T cell receptor beta chains from one sample, sequenced in a study of blood T cell repertoires in COVID-19. Only in-frame clones appear in the TCRdb table, and some are missing; sequencing was by immunoSEQ multiplex PCR. The sample consists of more than 95,000 clones, approximately 84% of them appearing once. The sample was peripheral blood. These receptors all come from a man in his sixties with acute or convalescent COVID-19.

The table lists this clone with a count of one. The V gene is TRBV19, the J gene TRBJ1-1; D is perhaps TRBD1 (6 bases). Trimming left V 3 bases short and J 1 base short, with 12 bases between. The CDR3 runs 15 residues. The V gene's germline CDR1 is LNHDA and CDR2 SQIVND (reference sequence). The CDR3 coding sequence is TGTGCCAGTAGTATTGCGGGGGCGCGGAACACTGAAGCTTTCTTT. Its translation is CASSIAGARNTEAFF. The variable domain in full, with the rest retrieved from reference TRBV19 and TRBJ1-1, is DGGITQSPKYLFRKEGQNVTLSCEQNLNHDAMYWYRQDPGQGLRLIYYSQIVNDFQKGDIAEGYSVSREKKESFPLTVTSAQKNPTAFYLCASSIAGARNTEAFFGQGTRLTVV.

The chain is built from TRBV7-8 and TRBJ2-5; possible D gene TRBD2, 6 bases. With 0 bases removed from V and 5 bases from J, the gap between germline ends came to 13 bases. The CDR3 length is 15 residues. Germline CDR1 is SGHVS and CDR2 is FQNEAQ. CDR3 in DNA: TGTGCCAGCAGCTTAGCCCGGGGAGGAGGGGAGACCCAGTACTTC. It encodes CASSLARGGGETQYF.

The V gene is TRBV18, the J gene TRBJ2-1; a possible D gene is TRBD2 (6 bases). Between the trimmed V and J ends, which lost 4 bases and 4 bases, there was a span of 8 bases. Germline CDR1 reads KGHSH; CDR2 reads LQKENI. The CDR3 is 13 residues long. DNA for the CDR3: TGTGCCAGCTCACGTAGCGGTTACAATGAGCAGTTCTTC. Protein: CASSRSGYNEQFF. The full variable domain, rest sourced from reference TRBV18 and TRBJ2-1, is NAGVMQNPRHLVRRRGQEARLRCSPMKGHSHVYWYRQLPEEGLKFMVYLQKENIIDESGMPKERFSAEFPKEGPSILRIQQVVRGDSAAYFCASSRSGYNEQFFGPGTRLTVL.

The genes are TRBV6-6 and TRBJ1-5; 8 bases align to TRBD1. Unmatched junction bases numbered 7, after V lost 5 bases and J lost 1 base. Germline CDR1 is MNHNY and CDR2 is SVGAGI (reference sequence). CDR3 length: 16 amino acids. CDR3 loop: CASSQGQGSSNQPQHF. The CDR3 DNA sequence: TGTGCCAGCAGTCAAGGACAGGGTTCAAGCAATCAGCCCCAGCATTTT.

This clone was detected only a few times. The V gene is TRBV3-1 (or the pseudogene TRBV3-2), the J gene TRBJ2-1; D is perhaps TRBD2 (5 bases). V was trimmed by 1 base and J by 3 bases, leaving 10 bases between them. Germline V gives CDR1 LGHDT, CDR2 YNNKEL (reference sequence). The CDR3 consists of 15 residues. The CDR3 sequence: CASSQAAGSYNEQFF. The CDR3 nucleotides are TGTGCCAGCAGCCAAGCCGCTGGGAGCTACAATGAGCAGTTCTTC.

As concerns this clone: This sample also contains other DNA sequences that code for the same CDR3. The rearrangement uses TRBV29-1 and TRBJ2-7, with TRBD2 identical over 7 bases. V lost 7 bases, J lost 0 bases, and 3 bases stayed unmatched. Looked up from germline, CDR1 is SQVTM and CDR2 is ANQGSEA. The CDR3 has 12 amino acids. The CDR3 loop reads CSALADSYEQYF. CDR3 nucleotides: TGCAGCGCTCTAGCGGACTCCTACGAGCAGTACTTC.

This clone appeared a single time. The CDR3 reads CASSRLAGNNEQFF. The CDR3 DNA is TGTGCCAGCAGTCGACTAGCGGGGAACAATGAGCAGTTCTTC. The chain links TRBV6-4 to TRBJ2-1; 11 nucleotides agree with TRBD2. The CDR3 sequence is 14 residues long. The germline CDR1 and CDR2 sequences are MRHNA and SNTAGT. With 5 bases clipped from V and 5 bases from J, the junction kept 2 bases outside the gene matches.

The table lists this clone with a few counts. The chain recombines TRBV7-8 with TRBJ1-1, with 8 bases matching TRBD1. The CDR3 is made up of 16 amino acids. Losses at the gene ends were 1 base for V and 1 base for J; bases not matched to a gene: 5. Germline V gene lookup returns CDR1 SGHVS and CDR2 FQNEAQ. Here the CDR3 DNA reads TGTGCCAGCAGCTTAGGGCAGGGGGCAGCGAACACTGAAGCTTTCTTT. Protein product: CASSLGQGAANTEAFF.

This chain links TRBV9 with TRBJ2-3; D ambiguous. The CDR3 consists of 14 residues. The germline gives CDR1 SGDLS, CDR2 YYNGEE. The V gene lost 4 bases and the J gene lost 2 bases, with 11 bases spanning the gap. The CDR3, as DNA: TGTGCCAGCAGCCCCAGACATAACACAGATACGCAGTATTTT. Protein sequence: CASSPRHNTDTQYF.

The V gene is TRBV19, the J gene TRBJ1-1, with D tentatively TRBD1 (6 bases). CDR3 length: 16 amino acids. Per the germline V gene, CDR1 is LNHDA and CDR2 is SQIVND (reference sequence). Trimming removed 4 bases from V and 1 base from J, with 16 bases in between. The CDR3 loop reads CASSTPPGGPNTEAFF. The CDR3 DNA is TGTGCCAGTAGTACTCCCCCGGGGGGCCCGAACACTGAAGCTTTCTTT.